This is a list of T cell receptor beta chains from one sample in a study of blood T cell repertoires in COVID-19. The table came from immunoSEQ multiplex PCR; TCRdb's copy has only in-frame clones and leaves some out. The sample has 150,000 to 200,000 clones, around 89% seen once. The sequenced sample was peripheral blood. These receptors were collected from a middle-aged man with active or convalescent COVID-19. Both conserved end residues are part of each CDR3. The D gene is left open where the match is weak. For some rows the clone size is stated as once, few or many, or as a class when expanded; others skip it.

>.|TRBV9|TRBJ1-2|once
TGTGCCAGCAGCGGGAATGGGCAGGGTGATAACTATGGCTACACCTTC
CASSGNGQGDNYGYTF
>.|TRBV9|TRBJ1-1|.
TGTGCCAGCAGCGTAGTCAGCGGTAACACTGAAGCTTTCTTT
CASSVVSGNTEAFF
>.|TRBV19|TRBJ1-1|.
TGTGCCAGTAGTAACGGCCTCGGGGGCACTGAAGCTTTCTTT
CASSNGLGGTEAFF
>.|TRBV19|TRBJ1-5|.
TGTGCCAGTAGGATTGAAAACACCCGTGGCAATCAGCCCCAGCATTTT
CASRIENTRGNQPQHF
>.|TRBV28|TRBJ1-2|.
TGTGCCAGCAGATCACAGGCCCCTGGGTATGGCTACACCTTC
CASRSQAPGYGYTF
>.|TRBV9|TRBJ1-2|.
TGTGCCAGCAGCGTAGGGAGTGTCGCGAACTATGGCTACACCTTC
CASSVGSVANYGYTF
>.|TRBV6-6|TRBJ1-6|.
TGTGCCAGCAGTCCGTATAGAGGGGGAGGGCTTGGATATAATTCACCCCTCCACTTT
CASSPYRGGGLGYNSPLHF
>TRBD2|TRBV5-1|TRBJ2-7|.
TGCGCCAGCAGCCCTATTGCCCTAGCGGGAGCCCACGAGCAGTACTTC
CASSPIALAGAHEQYF
>TRBD2|TRBV5-1|TRBJ2-3|.
TGCGCCAGCCGAGCGGGGTCTAGCACAGATACGCAGTATTTT
CASRAGSSTDTQYF
>TRBD1|TRBV12-3/TRBV12-4|TRBJ1-1|.
TGTGCCAGCAGCCGCGGGACAGCTGAAGCTTTCTTT
CASSRGTAEAFF
>TRBD1|TRBV7-9|TRBJ1-1|.
TGTGCCAGCAGCCTATACGACAGGGCCACGACTGAAGCTTTCTTT
CASSLYDRATTEAFF
>TRBD2|TRBV11-3|TRBJ2-1|.
TGTGCCAGCAGCTTATACAGCGGGAGGGACTACAATGAGCAGTTCTTC
CASSLYSGRDYNEQFF
>.|TRBV5-6|TRBJ2-1|.
TGTGCCAGCAGCTCAATTACAGGCGATAGGAGCTCCTACAATGAGCAGTTCTTC
CASSSITGDRSSYNEQFF
>TRBD1|TRBV15|TRBJ1-4|.
TGTGCCACCAGCAGTAATCAGGGGGAAGGTGAAAAACTGTTTTTT
CATSSNQGEGEKLFF
>.|TRBV4-2|TRBJ2-1|.
TGTGCCAGCAGCCAAGATTCGGAGGGACGGGGGGCCACCTACAATGAGCAGTTCTTC
CASSQDSEGRGATYNEQFF
>.|TRBV12-1|TRBJ2-5|.
TGTGCCAGCAGCTTAACAGGGGGCCCAGAGACCCAGTACTTC
CASSLTGGPETQYF
>TRBD1|TRBV28|TRBJ2-4|.
TGTGCCAGCAGGAGAGCCGGGACAGGAGCACTAGCCAAAAACATTCAGTACTTC
CASRRAGTGALAKNIQYF
>.|TRBV14|TRBJ1-2|.
TGTGCCAGCAGCCAAGATACTTACTATGGCTACACCTTC
CASSQDTYYGYTF
>TRBD1|TRBV29-1|TRBJ1-1|.
TGCAGCGCCGGACAGGGCCCTGAAGCTTTCTTT
CSAGQGPEAFF
>TRBD1|TRBV4-3|TRBJ2-5|.
TGCGCCAGCAGCCATGGACAGGGGGAAGAGACCCAGTACTTC
CASSHGQGEETQYF
>TRBD1|TRBV2|TRBJ2-2|medium-sized
TGTGCCAGCAGTCCGGGACAGGTCTCGCCCGGGGAGCTGTTTTTT
CASSPGQVSPGELFF